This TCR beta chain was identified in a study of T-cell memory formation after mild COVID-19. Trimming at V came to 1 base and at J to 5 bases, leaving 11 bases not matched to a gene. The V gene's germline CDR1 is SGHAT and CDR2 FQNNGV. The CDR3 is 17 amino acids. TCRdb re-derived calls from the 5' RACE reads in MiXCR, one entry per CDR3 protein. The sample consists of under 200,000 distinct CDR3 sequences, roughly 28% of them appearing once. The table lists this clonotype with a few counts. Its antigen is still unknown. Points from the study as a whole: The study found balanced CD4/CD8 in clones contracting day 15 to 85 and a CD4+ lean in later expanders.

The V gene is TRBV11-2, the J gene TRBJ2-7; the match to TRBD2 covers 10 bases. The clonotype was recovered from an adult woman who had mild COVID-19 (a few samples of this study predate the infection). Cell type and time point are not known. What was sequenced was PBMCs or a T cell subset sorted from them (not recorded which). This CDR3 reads CASSLGRTSGPEHEQYF. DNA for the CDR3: TGTGCCAGCAGCTTAGGAAGGACTAGCGGTCCAGAACACGAGCAGTACTTC.